Listed below are T cell receptor beta chains from one sample, sequenced in a study of blood T cell repertoires in COVID-19. TCRdb's table, derived via immunoSEQ multiplex PCR, lists solely in-frame clones and lacks some. This table holds 110,000 to 150,000 clones, 86% found once. Sequencing used PBMCs or T cells enriched from blood (not recorded which). These receptors all stem from a man aged 50 to 60 who had recovered from COVID-19. The CDR3 runs from the conserved cysteine through the conserved F or W. The order of the fields is J gene, V gene, CDR3 protein.

j_call: TRBJ2-3
v_call: TRBV19
cdr3_aa: CASTGSPSTDTQYF

j_call: TRBJ2-5
v_call: TRBV27
cdr3_aa: CASSLAGSQETQYF

j_call: TRBJ2-1
v_call: TRBV9
cdr3_aa: CASSVVGSGGLYNEQFF

j_call: TRBJ2-3
v_call: TRBV5-1
cdr3_aa: CASIPDGGSTDTQYF

j_call: TRBJ2-1
v_call: TRBV9
cdr3_aa: CASSAPRTSGRTPHYNEQFF

j_call: TRBJ1-4
v_call: TRBV5-4
cdr3_aa: CASSRGEGITNEKLFF

j_call: TRBJ2-7
v_call: TRBV28
cdr3_aa: CASSPRPLQVEQYF

j_call: TRBJ2-3
v_call: TRBV24-1
cdr3_aa: CATSRGGTGAIDTQYF

j_call: TRBJ2-1
v_call: TRBV11-1
cdr3_aa: CASSTSGAYNEQFF

j_call: TRBJ2-5
v_call: TRBV27
cdr3_aa: CASQKQGKETQYF

j_call: TRBJ2-1
v_call: TRBV5-5
cdr3_aa: CASSLELRGNEQFF

j_call: TRBJ1-4
v_call: TRBV30
cdr3_aa: CGIGTGFATNEKLFF

j_call: TRBJ2-4
v_call: TRBV9
cdr3_aa: CASSPEGGVAKNIQYF

j_call: TRBJ1-2
v_call: TRBV28
cdr3_aa: CASRPAGTGFYGYTF

j_call: TRBJ1-5
v_call: TRBV19
cdr3_aa: CASSTQVRNQPQHF

j_call: TRBJ2-7
v_call: TRBV28
cdr3_aa: CASSLLRGLYEQYF

j_call: TRBJ1-5
v_call: TRBV18
cdr3_aa: CASKGVGSNQPQHF

j_call: TRBJ1-4
v_call: TRBV5-6
cdr3_aa: CASSFPGGEKLFF

j_call: TRBJ1-1
v_call: TRBV3-1/TRBV3-2
cdr3_aa: CASSHIPTGGNSEAFF

j_call: TRBJ2-3
v_call: TRBV7-2
cdr3_aa: CASSFPGLATDTQYF

j_call: TRBJ2-3
v_call: TRBV7-3
cdr3_aa: CASSLTVSLLSGTGGDLSTDTQYF